This TCR beta chain was obtained from a study of T cell repertoires in cytomegalovirus infection (dated by TCRdb to between 2018 and 2021). Looking at the study overall: Alongside well-studied HLA-B-restricted epitopes, the peptide stimulations were aimed at recently identified HLA-C-restricted CMV epitopes, whose presentation resists viral immunomodulation. Because public TCR beta signatures pointed to carriage of CMV infection together with the matching HLA type, the HLA type of each donor mattered for the analysis.

The intended sense of this specimen's treatment or condition label: in vitro stimulation with specific CMV peptide epitopes to enrich CMV-specific T cells. The reads were generated on an Illumina HiSeq 1500. TCRdb handled the public reads itself, with Q25 trimming in fastp and clone calling in MiXCR, and kept productive beta chains. Entries that share a CDR3 protein sequence are merged under the most common genes and DNA. For this sample the table gives about 360,000 distinct CDR3 sequences, of which roughly 36% were detected only once. In total, the top ten clones hold roughly 13% of the sample. CDR1 is given as SGHTA and CDR2 as FQGNSA, both from the germline V gene. The CDR3 starts with the cysteine, ends with the phenylalanine, and has 13 residues. The DNA shown is the 39-base CDR3, in frame from base 1. The V end loses 2 bases and the J end loses 14 bases, and a stretch of 18 bases separates them.

Turning to this clonotype: Its binding antigen is unknown. There are no base qualities to consult, and no much larger clone falls within one base.

On the study overall, not on this receptor specifically: In both this cohort and an independent roughly 330-donor cohort, the cumulative frequency of public TCR beta family members distinguished carriers of CMV infection plus the relevant HLA type. The ex vivo response was dominated by HLA-C-restricted CMV-specific TCR beta clonotypes, which also provided the single most frequent clonotype in two of eight donors.

This TCR was recovered from a human donor in good health (CMV status not recorded). Some clones in this sample may be carry-over from other donors' samples. The sequences come from cultured PBMCs, collected from culture after CMV antigen stimulation. This sequence uses TRBV7-2 and TRBJ1-2; TRBD1 is possibly the D segment (5 matching bases). CDR3 sequence: CASSLIGGTGQTF. The DNA sequence is given as TGTGCCAGCAGCTTAATCGGAGGGACCGGTCAGACCTTC.